Listed below are T cell receptor beta chains from one sample, sequenced in a study of memory CD4+ T cells and cytomegalovirus serostatus. The data were produced by immunoSEQ multiplex PCR, yet TCRdb's version contains in-frame clones alone and is incomplete. Of some 87,000 clones in the sample, about 80% were seen once. Sequenced: memory CD4+ T cells from blood. These receptor sequences come from an adult in good health and CMV-seropositive. Both conserved end residues are part of each CDR3. The D gene is left open where the match is weak. Clone sizes are given selectively: once, few, many, or a class where the clone is expanded.

d_call clone_size j_call v_call cdr3_nt cdr3_aa
TRBD2 - TRBJ2-2 TRBV11-2 TGTGCCAGCAGCCGCTCTCTAGCGGAAGGGGAGCTGTTTTTT CASSRSLAEGELFF
- few TRBJ2-7 TRBV4-3 TGCGCCAGCAGCCAAGATCTGACAGGGGAGGGTTACGAGCAGTACTTC CASSQDLTGEGYEQYF
- - TRBJ1-5 TRBV19 TGTGCCAGTAGTATCCGACAGGCTAATAGCAATCAGCCCCAGCATTTT CASSIRQANSNQPQHF
- - TRBJ1-3 TRBV29-1 TGCAGCGTTGAAGACATAGACCGGGAAAGAAACACCATATATTTT CSVEDIDRERNTIYF
- - TRBJ2-7 TRBV2 TGTGCCAGCAGTGAAGGGCAGTATGGCGAGCAGTACTTC CASSEGQYGEQYF
- - TRBJ2-1 TRBV4-1 TGCGCCAGCAGCCAAGCGAGGTACAATGAGCAGTTCTTC CASSQARYNEQFF
- - TRBJ2-3 TRBV9 TGTGCCAGCAGCGTTGGACTGGCTAGCACAGATACGCAGTATTTT CASSVGLASTDTQYF
- - TRBJ2-2 TRBV7-8 TGTGCCAGCAGCTTAGTGGGCGGGATCACCGGCACCGGGGAGCTGTTTTTT CASSLVGGITGTGELFF
- few TRBJ1-1 TRBV19 TGTGCCAGTAGTTTCAGGGGAGGGGACAACACTGAAGCTTTCTTT CASSFRGGDNTEAFF
TRBD1 - TRBJ2-1 TRBV28 TGTGCCAGCAGTTCGACAGGGACGAACAATGAGCAGTTCTTC CASSSTGTNNEQFF
- few TRBJ1-3 TRBV7-6 TGTGCCAGCAGCTTAGGGGGGCCGGCGAGTGGAAACACCATATATTTT CASSLGGPASGNTIYF
- once TRBJ2-3 TRBV5-1 TGCGCCAGCAGCTTGGACCTTGCAGATACGCAGTATTTT CASSLDLADTQYF
TRBD1 - TRBJ1-3 TRBV29-1 TGCAGCGTTGAAGCGCAGGGGGCGAACACCATATATTTT CSVEAQGANTIYF
- - TRBJ2-3 TRBV5-1 TGCGCCAGCAGCTTACAGACAGCCACAGATACGCAGTATTTT CASSLQTATDTQYF
- - TRBJ2-1 TRBV5-1 TGCGCCAGCAGAATGGAAGGAGACCAGCAGTTCTTC CASRMEGDQQFF
- - TRBJ1-2 TRBV9 TGTGCCAGCACCGGACAGCGAGCATATGGCTACACCTTC CASTGQRAYGYTF
TRBD2 - TRBJ2-2 TRBV5-4 TGTGCCAGCAGCTCTGGGGCAAATAGCGGGAGGGCCACCGGGGAGCTGTTTTTT CASSSGANSGRATGELFF
- - TRBJ2-7 TRBV7-6 TGTGCCAGCAGCCGCGAGGCGGTAAGCTCCTACGAGCAGTACTTC CASSREAVSSYEQYF
- many TRBJ1-4 TRBV19 TGTGCCAGTACAAAGGAGCTTGCAACTAATGAAAAACTGTTTTTT CASTKELATNEKLFF
- - TRBJ1-4 TRBV30 TGTGCCTGGAGTGTACCAGGACGTGAAAAACTGTTTTTT CAWSVPGREKLFF
- - TRBJ2-1 TRBV28 TGTGCCAGCAGTTTAAACAATGAGCAGTTCTTC CASSLNNEQFF
- - TRBJ2-1 TRBV28 TGTGCCCATTGGGGACCGCCGGACAATGAGCAGTTCTTC CAHWGPPDNEQFF
- once TRBJ2-5 TRBV28 TGTGCCAGCAGCCCAGGGGACCAAGAGACCCAGTACTTC CASSPGDQETQYF
- - TRBJ2-3 TRBV18 TGTGCCAGCTCACCACCGTTGAGGGGAGAAGATACGCAGTATTTT CASSPPLRGEDTQYF
- - TRBJ2-1 TRBV18 TGTGCCAGCTCACCAAGCCGGGAACCACAGGAGGTCTTC CASSPSREPQEVF
- - TRBJ2-3 TRBV5-4 TGTGCCAGCAGCCGACAAGCTCAGGGTGGCACAGATACGCAGTATTTT CASSRQAQGGTDTQYF
- - TRBJ2-1 TRBV29-1 TGCAGCGTGGCAAGTTCGGCGGGGTACAATGAGCAGTTCTTC CSVASSAGYNEQFF
- few TRBJ2-7 TRBV19 TGTGCCAGTAGTATAACTTACAGGGTCCGGACCTACGAGCAGTACTTC CASSITYRVRTYEQYF
TRBD1 - TRBJ1-1 TRBV2 TGTGCCAGCATGAGGACAGGGAACACTGAAGCTTTCTTT CASMRTGNTEAFF
- - TRBJ2-3 TRBV30 TGTGCCTGGAGTGTATCCACTAGCACAGATACGCAGTATTTT CAWSVSTSTDTQYF
TRBD2 few TRBJ2-1 TRBV29-1 TGCAGCGTTGGGCTGCGGGGCGGGAGTCGAGGTGGGCTATCCTACAATGAGCAGTTCTTC CSVGLRGGSRGGLSYNEQFF
TRBD2 - TRBJ2-2 TRBV7-2 TGTGCCAGCAGCTTTCAGAGGGGACTAGCGGGAGGGGAGCTGTTTTTT CASSFQRGLAGGELFF
- - TRBJ2-5 TRBV19 TGTGCCAGTAGTATAGAGGGGCTTGGAGAGACCCAGTACTTC CASSIEGLGETQYF
- - TRBJ2-7 TRBV9 TGTGCCAGCAGCGTTCGGCAGGGTGAGGACGAGCAGTACTTC CASSVRQGEDEQYF
- - TRBJ2-5 TRBV7-2 TGTGCCAGCAGCTTAGGGTCCCTGAAAGAGACCCAGTACTTC CASSLGSLKETQYF
TRBD1 - TRBJ2-7 TRBV18 TGTGCCAGCTCACTAGGGACAGGGCCCTACGAGCAGTACTTC CASSLGTGPYEQYF
- - TRBJ1-2 TRBV4-2 TGTGCCAGCAGCCAGAATCCAATGGGCCTTAACTATGGCTACACCTTC CASSQNPMGLNYGYTF
- - TRBJ2-6 TRBV18 TGTGCCAGCTCACCGTTGGCAGGCACCTCTGGGGCCAACGTCCTGACTTTC CASSPLAGTSGANVLTF
- - TRBJ2-5 TRBV7-9 TGTGCCAGCAGCCCCCAATGGGGGGAGACCCAGTACTTC CASSPQWGETQYF
TRBD1 - TRBJ2-7 TRBV27 TGTGCCAGCAGTTTATCGGGGACAGGGGGGTCCGACGAGCAGTACTTC CASSLSGTGGSDEQYF
- - TRBJ2-1 TRBV7-3 TGTGCCAGCAGCTTAATTAAGGATGAGCAGTTCTTC CASSLIKDEQFF
- few TRBJ1-2 TRBV4-2 TGTGCCAGCAGCCAAGAAGGAGCAGGGCCTAATCGCTACACCTTC CASSQEGAGPNRYTF
- - TRBJ1-5 TRBV28 TGTGCCAGCAGCCGCCCGAGTAGCAATCAGCCCCAGCATTTT CASSRPSSNQPQHF
- - TRBJ1-5 TRBV11-1 TGTGCCAGCAGCCAGAGAAGAGACCAGCCCCAGCATTTT CASSQRRDQPQHF
TRBD1 - TRBJ1-1 TRBV2 TGTGCCAGCACTATGGACAGGATGAACACTGAAGCTTTCTTT CASTMDRMNTEAFF
TRBD2 - TRBJ2-7 TRBV18 TGTGCCAGCTCACGGGCGGGAGGGACCTACGAGCAGTACTTC CASSRAGGTYEQYF
- - TRBJ2-7 TRBV5-1 TGCGCCAGCAGCCCGGTTGGGGGCCGCTCCTACGAGCAGTACTTC CASSPVGGRSYEQYF
TRBD1 - TRBJ1-1 TRBV19 TGTGCCAGTAGCCGGAGGACAGGGGCCAGTGAAGCTTTCTTT CASSRRTGASEAFF
TRBD2 - TRBJ2-7 TRBV4-1 TGCGCCAGCAGCCGGGGGACTAGCGGGTCCTACGAGCAGTACTTC CASSRGTSGSYEQYF
- - TRBJ2-5 TRBV7-8 TGTGCCAGCAGCTTAGTTCTGGGCCAGCAAGAGACCCAGTACTTC CASSLVLGQQETQYF
TRBD1 - TRBJ1-1 TRBV2 TGTGCCAGCAGAGACAGGGTGGGCACTGAAGCTTTCTTT CASRDRVGTEAFF
TRBD1 - TRBJ2-7 TRBV5-5 TGTGCCAGCAGCTTCAGGACAGGGGGAGACTACGAGCAGTACTTC CASSFRTGGDYEQYF
- - TRBJ2-1 TRBV25-1 TGTGCCAGCAGGAGGGTCGATGAGCAGTTCTTC CASRRVDEQFF